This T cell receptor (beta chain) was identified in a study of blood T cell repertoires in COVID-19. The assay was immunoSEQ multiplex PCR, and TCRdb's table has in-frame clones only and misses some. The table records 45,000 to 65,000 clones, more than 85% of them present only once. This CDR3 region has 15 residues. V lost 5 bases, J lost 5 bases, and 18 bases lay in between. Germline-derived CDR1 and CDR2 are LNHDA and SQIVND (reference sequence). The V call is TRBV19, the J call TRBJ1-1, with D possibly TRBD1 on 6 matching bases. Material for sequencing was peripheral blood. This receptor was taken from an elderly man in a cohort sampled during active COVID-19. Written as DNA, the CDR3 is TGTGCCAGTAGTTCCGGGACACGGGCGGTAACTGAAGCTTTCTTT. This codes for CASSSGTRAVTEAFF. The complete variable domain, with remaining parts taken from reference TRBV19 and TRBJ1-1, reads DGGITQSPKYLFRKEGQNVTLSCEQNLNHDAMYWYRQDPGQGLRLIYYSQIVNDFQKGDIAEGYSVSREKKESFPLTVTSAQKNPTAFYLCASSSGTRAVTEAFFGQGTRLTVV.